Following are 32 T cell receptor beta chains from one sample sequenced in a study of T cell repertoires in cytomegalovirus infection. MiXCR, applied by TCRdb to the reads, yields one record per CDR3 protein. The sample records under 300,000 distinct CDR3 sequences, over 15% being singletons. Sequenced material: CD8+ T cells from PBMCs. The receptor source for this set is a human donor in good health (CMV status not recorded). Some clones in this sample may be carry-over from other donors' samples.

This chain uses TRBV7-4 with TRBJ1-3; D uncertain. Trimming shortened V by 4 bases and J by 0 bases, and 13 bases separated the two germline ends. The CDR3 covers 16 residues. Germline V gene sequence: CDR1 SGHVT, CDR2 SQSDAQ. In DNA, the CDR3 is TGTGCCAGCAGCTCCCCATACGGGGACTCTGGAAACACCATATATTTT. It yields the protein CASSSPYGDSGNTIYF.

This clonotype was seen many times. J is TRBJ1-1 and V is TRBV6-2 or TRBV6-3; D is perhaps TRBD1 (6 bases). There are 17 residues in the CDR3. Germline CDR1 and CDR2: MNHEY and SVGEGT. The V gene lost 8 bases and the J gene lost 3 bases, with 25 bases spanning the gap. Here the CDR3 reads CASSPLQGSLEDTEAFF. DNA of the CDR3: TGTGCCAGCTCTCCCCTGCAGGGGTCATTAGAGGACACTGAAGCTTTCTTT.

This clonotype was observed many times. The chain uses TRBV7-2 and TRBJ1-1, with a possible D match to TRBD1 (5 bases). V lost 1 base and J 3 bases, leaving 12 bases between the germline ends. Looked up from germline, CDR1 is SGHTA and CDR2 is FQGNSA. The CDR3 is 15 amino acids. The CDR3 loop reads CASSLVTGGYTEAFF. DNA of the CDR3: TGTGCCAGCAGCTTAGTTACCGGGGGGTACACTGAAGCTTTCTTT.

CDR3 residues: CASSYRQSTNTEAFF. CDR3 nucleotides: TGTGCCAGCAGTTATCGGCAGTCAACGAACACTGAAGCTTTCTTT. The rearrangement uses TRBV27 and TRBJ1-1; D gene unclear. Germline V lookup: CDR1 MNHEY, CDR2 SMNVEV (reference sequence). The CDR3 length is 15 residues. Trimming stripped 4 bases from V and 1 base from J, with 13 bases between.

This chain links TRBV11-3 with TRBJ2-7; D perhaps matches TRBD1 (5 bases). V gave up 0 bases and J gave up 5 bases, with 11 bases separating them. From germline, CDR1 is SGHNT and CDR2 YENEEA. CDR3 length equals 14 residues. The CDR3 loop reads CASSLDSQGNEQYF. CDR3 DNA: TGTGCCAGCAGCTTAGATTCGCAGGGTAACGAGCAGTACTTC.

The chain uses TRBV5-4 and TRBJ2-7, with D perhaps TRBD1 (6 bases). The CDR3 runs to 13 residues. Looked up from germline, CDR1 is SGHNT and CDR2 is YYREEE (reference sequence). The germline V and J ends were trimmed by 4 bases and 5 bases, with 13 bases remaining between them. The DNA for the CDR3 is TGTGCCAGCAGCGGTAACGACAGGAACGAGCAGTACTTC. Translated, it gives CASSGNDRNEQYF. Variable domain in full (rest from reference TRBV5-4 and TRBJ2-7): ETGVTQSPTHLIKTRGQQVTLRCSSQSGHNTVSWYQQALGQGPQFIFQYYREEENGRGNFPPRFSGLQFPNYSSELNVNALELDDSALYLCASSGNDRNEQYFGPGTRLTVT.

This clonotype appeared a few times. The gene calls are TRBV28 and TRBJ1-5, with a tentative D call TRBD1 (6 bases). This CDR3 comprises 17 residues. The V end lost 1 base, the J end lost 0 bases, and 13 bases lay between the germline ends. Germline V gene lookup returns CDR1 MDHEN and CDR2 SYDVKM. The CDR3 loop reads CASSLSGTGLSNQPQHF. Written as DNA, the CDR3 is TGTGCCAGCAGTTTATCTGGTACAGGGCTTAGCAATCAGCCCCAGCATTTT.

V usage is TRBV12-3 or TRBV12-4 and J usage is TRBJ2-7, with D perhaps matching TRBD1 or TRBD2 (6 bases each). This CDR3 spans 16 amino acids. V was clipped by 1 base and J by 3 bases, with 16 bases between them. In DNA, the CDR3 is TGTGCCAGCAGTTTAGGTCCGGGGGCGACCAGCTACGAGCAGTACTTC. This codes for CASSLGPGATSYEQYF.

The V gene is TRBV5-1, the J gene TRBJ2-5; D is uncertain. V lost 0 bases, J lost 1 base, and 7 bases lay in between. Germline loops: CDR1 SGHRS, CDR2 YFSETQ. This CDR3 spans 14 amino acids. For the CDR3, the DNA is TGCGCCAGCAGCTTGGAGGTGACCCAAGAGACCCAGTACTTC. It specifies CASSLEVTQETQYF.

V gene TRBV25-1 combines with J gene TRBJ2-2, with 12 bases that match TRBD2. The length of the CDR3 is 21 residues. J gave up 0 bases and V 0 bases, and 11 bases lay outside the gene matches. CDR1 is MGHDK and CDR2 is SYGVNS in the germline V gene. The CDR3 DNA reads TGTGCCAGCAGTGAATATTACGCTAGCGGGGGGGCTTCCTCGAACACCGGGGAGCTGTTTTTT. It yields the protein CASSEYYASGGASSNTGELFF. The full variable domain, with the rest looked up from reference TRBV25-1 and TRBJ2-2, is EADIYQTPRYLVIGTGKKITLECSQTMGHDKMYWYQQDPGMELHLIHYSYGVNSTEKGDLSSESTVSRIRTEHFPLTLESARPSHTSQYLCASSEYYASGGASSNTGELFFGEGSRLTVL.

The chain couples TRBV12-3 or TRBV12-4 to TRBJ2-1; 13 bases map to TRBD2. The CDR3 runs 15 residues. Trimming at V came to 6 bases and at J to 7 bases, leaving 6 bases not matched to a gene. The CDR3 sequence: CASSLLAGGGNEQFF. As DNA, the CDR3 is TGTGCCAGCAGCCTACTAGCGGGGGGGGGGAATGAGCAGTTCTTC.

The CDR3 is CASSLGPGQGYYGYTF. DNA for the CDR3: TGTGCCAGCAGCTTAGGACCGGGACAGGGGTACTATGGCTACACCTTC. The chain carries TRBV7-9 and TRBJ1-2; 10 bases match TRBD1. Trimming took 1 base from V and 3 from J; bases not matched to a gene: 5. Germline values: CDR1 SEHNR, CDR2 FQNEAQ (reference sequence). This CDR3 has 16 residues.

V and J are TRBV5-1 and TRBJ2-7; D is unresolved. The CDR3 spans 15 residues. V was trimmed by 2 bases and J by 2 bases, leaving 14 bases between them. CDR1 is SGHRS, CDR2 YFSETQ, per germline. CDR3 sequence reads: CASSLDLEYTYEQYF. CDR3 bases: TGCGCCAGCAGCTTAGACCTGGAATACACCTACGAGCAGTACTTC.

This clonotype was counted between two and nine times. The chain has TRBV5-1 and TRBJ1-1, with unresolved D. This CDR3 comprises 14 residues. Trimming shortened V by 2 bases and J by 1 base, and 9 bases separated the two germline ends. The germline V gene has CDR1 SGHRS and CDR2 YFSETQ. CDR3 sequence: CASSFEGGNTEAFF. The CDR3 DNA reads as TGCGCCAGCAGCTTCGAGGGTGGGAACACTGAAGCTTTCTTT.

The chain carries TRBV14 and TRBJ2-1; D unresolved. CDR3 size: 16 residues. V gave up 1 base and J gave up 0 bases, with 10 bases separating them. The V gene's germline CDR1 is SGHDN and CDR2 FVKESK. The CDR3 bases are TGTGCCAGCAGCCAAGGGTCAGACAACTCCTACAATGAGCAGTTCTTC. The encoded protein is CASSQGSDNSYNEQFF.

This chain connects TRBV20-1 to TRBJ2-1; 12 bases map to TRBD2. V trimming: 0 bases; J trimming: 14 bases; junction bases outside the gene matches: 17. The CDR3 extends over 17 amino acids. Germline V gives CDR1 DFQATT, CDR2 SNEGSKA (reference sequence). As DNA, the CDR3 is TGCAGTGCTAGAGAGTGGAAGGGAGATGCTAGCGGGGGGGAGGAGTTCTTC. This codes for CSAREWKGDASGGEEFF.

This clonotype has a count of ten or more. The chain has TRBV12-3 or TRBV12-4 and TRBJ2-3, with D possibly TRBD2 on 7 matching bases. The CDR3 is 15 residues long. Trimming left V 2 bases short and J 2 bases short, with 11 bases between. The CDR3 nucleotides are TGTGCCAGCAGTTTATCGGGGGGCCCCACAGATACGCAGTATTTT. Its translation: CASSLSGGPTDTQYF.

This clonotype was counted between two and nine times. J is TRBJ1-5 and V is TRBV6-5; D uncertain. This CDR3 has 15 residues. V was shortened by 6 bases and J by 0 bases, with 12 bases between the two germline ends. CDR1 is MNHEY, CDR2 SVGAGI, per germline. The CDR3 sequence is CASRPNRNSNQPQHF. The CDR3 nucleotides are TGTGCCAGCAGACCAAACAGAAATAGCAATCAGCCCCAGCATTTT.

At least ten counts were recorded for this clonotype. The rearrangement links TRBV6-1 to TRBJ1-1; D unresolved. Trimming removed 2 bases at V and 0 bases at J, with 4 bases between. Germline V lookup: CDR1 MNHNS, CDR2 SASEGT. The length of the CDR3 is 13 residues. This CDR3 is CASSERVNTEAFF. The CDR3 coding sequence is TGTGCCAGCAGTGAACGAGTGAACACTGAAGCTTTCTTT.

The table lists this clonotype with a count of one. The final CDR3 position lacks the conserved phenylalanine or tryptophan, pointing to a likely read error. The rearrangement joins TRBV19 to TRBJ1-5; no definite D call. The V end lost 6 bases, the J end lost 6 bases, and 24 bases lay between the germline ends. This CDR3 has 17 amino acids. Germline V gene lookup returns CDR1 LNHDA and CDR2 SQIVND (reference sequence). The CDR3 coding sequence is TGTGCCAGTAGCCCCAGAGAGTTCGGACCCTTGAGTCAGCCCCAGCATCTT. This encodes CASSPREFGPLSQPQHL.

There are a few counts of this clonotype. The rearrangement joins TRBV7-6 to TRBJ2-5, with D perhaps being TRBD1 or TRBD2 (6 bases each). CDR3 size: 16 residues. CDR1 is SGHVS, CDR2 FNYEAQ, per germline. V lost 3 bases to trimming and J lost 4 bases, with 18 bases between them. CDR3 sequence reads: CASSLDGGPERETQYF. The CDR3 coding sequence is TGTGCCAGCAGCTTGGACGGGGGCCCTGAGAGAGAGACCCAGTACTTC.

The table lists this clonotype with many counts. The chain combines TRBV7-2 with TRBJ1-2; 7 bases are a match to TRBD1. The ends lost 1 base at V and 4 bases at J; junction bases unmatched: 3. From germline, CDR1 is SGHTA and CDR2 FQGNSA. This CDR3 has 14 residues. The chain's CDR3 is CASSLGGTAYGYTF. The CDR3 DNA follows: TGTGCCAGCAGCTTAGGCGGGACAGCCTATGGCTACACCTTC.

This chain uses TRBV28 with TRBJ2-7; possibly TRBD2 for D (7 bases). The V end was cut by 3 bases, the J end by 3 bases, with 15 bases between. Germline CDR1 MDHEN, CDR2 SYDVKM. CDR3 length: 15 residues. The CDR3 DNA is TGTGCCAGCAGTTTTGGGAGGGAGGGGGGCTACGAGCAGTACTTC. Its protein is CASSFGREGGYEQYF.

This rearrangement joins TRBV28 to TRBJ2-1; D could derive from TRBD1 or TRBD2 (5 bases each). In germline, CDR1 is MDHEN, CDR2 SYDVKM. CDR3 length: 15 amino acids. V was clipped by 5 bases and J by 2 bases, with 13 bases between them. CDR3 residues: CASSHRDETYNEQFF. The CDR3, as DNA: TGTGCCAGCAGTCACCGGGACGAAACCTACAATGAGCAGTTCTTC.

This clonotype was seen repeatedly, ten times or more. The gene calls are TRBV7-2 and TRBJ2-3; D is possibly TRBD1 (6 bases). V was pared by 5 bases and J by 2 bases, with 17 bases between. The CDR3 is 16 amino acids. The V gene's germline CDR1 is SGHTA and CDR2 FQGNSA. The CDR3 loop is CASSPTAQGSTDTQYF. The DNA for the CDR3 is TGTGCCAGCAGCCCTACGGCCCAGGGGTCCACAGATACGCAGTATTTT.

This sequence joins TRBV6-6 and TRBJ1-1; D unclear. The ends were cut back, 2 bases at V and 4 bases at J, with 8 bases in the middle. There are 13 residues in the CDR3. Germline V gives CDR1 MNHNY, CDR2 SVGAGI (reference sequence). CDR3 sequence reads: CASSYRDITEAFF. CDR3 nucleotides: TGTGCCAGCAGTTACAGGGATATCACTGAAGCTTTCTTT.

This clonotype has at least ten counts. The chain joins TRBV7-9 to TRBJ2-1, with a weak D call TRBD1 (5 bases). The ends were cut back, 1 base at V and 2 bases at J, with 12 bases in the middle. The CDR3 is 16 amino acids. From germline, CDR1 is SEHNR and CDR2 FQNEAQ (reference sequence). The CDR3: CASSLELRDPYNEQFF. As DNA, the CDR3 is TGTGCCAGCAGCTTAGAACTCAGGGATCCCTACAATGAGCAGTTCTTC.

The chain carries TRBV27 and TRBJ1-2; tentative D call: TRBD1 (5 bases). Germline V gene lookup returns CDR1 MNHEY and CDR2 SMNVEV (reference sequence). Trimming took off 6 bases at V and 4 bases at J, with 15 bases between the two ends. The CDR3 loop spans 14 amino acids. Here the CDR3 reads CASRILGGSYGYTF. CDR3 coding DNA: TGTGCCAGCAGGATTTTGGGGGGAAGCTATGGCTACACCTTC.

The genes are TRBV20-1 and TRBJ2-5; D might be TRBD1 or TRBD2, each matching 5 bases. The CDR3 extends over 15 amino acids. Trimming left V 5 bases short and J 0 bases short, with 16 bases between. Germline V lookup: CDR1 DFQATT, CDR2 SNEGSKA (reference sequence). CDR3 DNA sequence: TGCAGTGCTCCCCGGGACCCGCCCCACCAAGAGACCCAGTACTTC. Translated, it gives CSAPRDPPHQETQYF.

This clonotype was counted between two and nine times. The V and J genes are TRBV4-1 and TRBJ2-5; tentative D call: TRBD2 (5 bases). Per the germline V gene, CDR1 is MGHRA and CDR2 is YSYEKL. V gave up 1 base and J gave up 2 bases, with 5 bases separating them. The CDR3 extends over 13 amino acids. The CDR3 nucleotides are TGCGCCAGCAGCCAAGGAGGGCAAGAGACCCAGTACTTC. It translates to CASSQGGQETQYF.

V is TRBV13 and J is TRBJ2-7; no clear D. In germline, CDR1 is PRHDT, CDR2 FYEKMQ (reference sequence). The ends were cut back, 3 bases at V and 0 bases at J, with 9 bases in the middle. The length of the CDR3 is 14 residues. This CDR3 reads CASSFGPSSYEQYF. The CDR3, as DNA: TGTGCCAGCAGCTTCGGACCCAGCTCCTACGAGCAGTACTTC.

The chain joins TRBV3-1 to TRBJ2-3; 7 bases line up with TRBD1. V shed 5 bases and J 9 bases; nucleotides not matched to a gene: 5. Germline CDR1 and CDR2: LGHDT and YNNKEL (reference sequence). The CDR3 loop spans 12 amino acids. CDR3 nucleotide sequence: TGTGCCAGCAGCTTGGGACAGTTGACGCAGTATTTT. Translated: CASSLGQLTQYF.